This is a list of T cell receptor beta chains from one sample in a study of blood T cell repertoires in COVID-19. The repertoire was sequenced with immunoSEQ multiplex PCR; TCRdb's copy has only in-frame clones and lacks some. The table includes 150,000 to 200,000 clones, 76% detected once. The sequencing input was PBMCs or T cells enriched from blood (not recorded which). These receptors all come from a woman aged 45-59 years with acute COVID-19. The CDR3 runs from the conserved cysteine through the conserved F or W. The D gene is left open where the match is weak. Size tells how often a clone was seen (once, few, many) or the class of an expanded clone, and some rows leave it out.

v_call,j_call,clone_size,d_call,cdr3_nt,cdr3_aa
TRBV14,TRBJ1-6,.,.,TGTGCCAGCAGCCCACAGGCACTGCAATCACCCCTCCACTTT,CASSPQALQSPLHF
TRBV19,TRBJ1-6,.,TRBD1,TGTGCCAGTAGCACCACCCGGGACAGTAATTCACCCCTCCACTTT,CASSTTRDSNSPLHF
TRBV5-1,TRBJ2-3,.,.,TGCGCCAGCAGCTTGATCGTTAGCCCAGATACGCAGTATTTT,CASSLIVSPDTQYF
TRBV4-2,TRBJ2-1,.,TRBD1,TGTGCCAGCAGCCAAGAGCGACAGGGGACCACCAATGAGCAGTTCTTC,CASSQERQGTTNEQFF
TRBV4-2,TRBJ1-2,.,.,TGTGCCAGCAGCCAAGATCAGGTACGGGGCTATGGCTACACCTTC,CASSQDQVRGYGYTF
TRBV3-1/TRBV3-2,TRBJ1-6,.,TRBD1,TGTGCCAGCAGCCAGGGCGGACAGGCTAATTCACCCCTCCACTTT,CASSQGGQANSPLHF
TRBV7-2,TRBJ1-2,.,TRBD1,TGTGCCAGCAGCTTAAAAGGGGGCTATTCCGTGGGCTACACCTTC,CASSLKGGYSVGYTF
TRBV19,TRBJ1-1,few,TRBD1,TGTGCCAGTAGCCAAATGGGACAGGGTGGAGCTTTCTTT,CASSQMGQGGAFF
TRBV28,TRBJ1-1,few,TRBD1,TGTGCCAGCAGTTTAGACGGGACAGAAGGGTTCCAAGCTTTCTTT,CASSLDGTEGFQAFF
TRBV6-5,TRBJ1-2,.,.,TGTGCCAGCAGTTACTCGACGACATCTCCTCACTATGGCTACACCTTC,CASSYSTTSPHYGYTF
TRBV28,TRBJ1-2,.,TRBD1,TGTGCCAGCAGTTTTCAGGGGGACGATTATGGCTACACCTTC,CASSFQGDDYGYTF
TRBV28,TRBJ1-2,few,.,TGTGCCAGCGGAGGGGACCCCGGGTTCAACTATGGCTACACCTTC,CASGGDPGFNYGYTF
TRBV19,TRBJ1-2,.,.,TGTGCCAGTAGTATCGGGGACAAGGGACCACCCCACTTACGGTATGGCTACACCTTC,CASSIGDKGPPHLRYGYTF
TRBV5-4,TRBJ2-2,.,.,TGTGCCAGCAGCTTGGGGGCGATCACCGGGGAGCTGTTTTTT,CASSLGAITGELFF
TRBV28,TRBJ1-2,.,.,TGTGCCAGCAGTCCGGGGGGACGGCACTATGGCTACACCTTC,CASSPGGRHYGYTF
TRBV28,TRBJ1-6,.,TRBD1,TGTGCCAGCAGAGATACAGGGGTTTCACCCCTCCACTTT,CASRDTGVSPLHF